This T cell receptor (beta chain) was retrieved from a study of regulatory T cells in long-lasting Graves disease. Study-wide results and limits: Reduced TCR diversity was observed in persistent Graves' patients versus newly diagnosed patients. Persistent patients shared some 2,900 public clonotypes among themselves. Newly diagnosed patients shared fewer, at about a thousand.

Combining iRepertoire HTBI primers with Arm-PCR of CDR3 regions, the authors built TCR beta libraries. Per the authors' pipeline: Identification across samples found approximately 67 TRBV and roughly 14 TRBJ segments. MiXCR, run by TCRdb on the multiplex PCR reads, gives a single entry per CDR3 protein. The V and J calls follow TCRdb's processing rather than the paper's. The sample carries 550,000 to 650,000 distinct CDR3 sequences, roughly 16% recorded once. Time point denoted: newly diagnosed GD, antithyroid drugs for less than 3 months. PBMC-derived RNA was used for the TCR library. CDR3 size: 14 residues. From germline, CDR1 is DFQATT and CDR2 SNEGSKA (reference sequence). V shed 8 bases, J shed 3 bases, and the junction held 12 bases outside the gene matches. This clonotype was recorded many times. Antigen specificity is unknown. These data were also filed under a second study, of T cells in Graves' hyperthyroidism and ophthalmopathy. That source notes: From stable hyperthyroidism, ophthalmopathy was set apart by a 13 V-J model.

This chain links TRBV20-1 with TRBJ2-7, with 8 positions matching TRBD2. The source is a man between 18 and 35 years old with Graves disease. The source was peripheral blood mononuclear cells (PBMCs), collected at new diagnosis, from a patient treated with antithyroid drugs. The CDR3 spells CSFVPGLGVYEQYF. Written as DNA, the CDR3 is TGCAGTTTCGTACCGGGACTAGGTGTCTACGAGCAGTACTTC.